The 9 T cell receptor beta chains reported below all come from one sample, sequenced in a study of brain T cells in children with intractable seizures. Libraries were prepared by immunoSEQ multiplex PCR; TCRdb keeps only in-frame clonotypes and omits some of them. The data show about 340,000 clones, with about 94% seen just once and 4.5% to 7% held by the top ten. Time point reported: blood from clinic visit 5 months post-surgery; TSC patient then seizure free. The source was peripheral blood, collected less than 6 months after surgery. These receptors were obtained from a boy under two years old with tuberous sclerosis and intractable seizures.

The rearrangement links TRBV6-1 to TRBJ2-5; D unresolved. The CDR3 length is 11 residues. In germline, CDR1 is MNHNS, CDR2 SASEGT. Trimming left V 1 base short and J 5 bases short, with 2 bases between. The CDR3 region is CASSEVETQYF. The CDR3 bases are TGTGCCAGCAGTGAAGTGGAGACCCAGTACTTC.

The chain recombines TRBV7-3 with TRBJ2-5; TRBD2 agrees at 10 bases. V lost 0 bases and J lost 2; bases outside the gene matches: 0. The CDR3 spans 15 residues. CDR1 and CDR2 (germline): SGHTA, FQGTGA. DNA of the CDR3: TGTGCCAGCAGCTTAACTAGCGGGGGGCAAGAGACCCAGTACTTC. Protein product: CASSLTSGGQETQYF.

The chain uses TRBV4-2 and TRBJ2-1, with TRBD2 matching 10 bases. The CDR3 contains 15 residues. Germline V gives CDR1 LGHNA, CDR2 YNFKEQ. With 2 bases clipped from V and 8 bases from J, the junction kept 6 bases outside the gene matches. The CDR3 loop reads CASSQPAGGPDEQFF. DNA for the CDR3: TGTGCCAGCAGCCAACCAGCGGGAGGGCCTGATGAGCAGTTCTTC.

In this sample, this clone turned up a few times. The chain uses TRBV29-1 and TRBJ2-7; D is uncertain. Germline CDR1 and CDR2: SQVTM and ANQGSEA. Trimming removed 0 bases at V and 0 bases at J, with 15 bases between. The CDR3 is 16 residues long. CDR3 in amino acids: CSVEDFGSSGSYEQYF. As DNA, the CDR3 is TGCAGCGTTGAAGATTTCGGTAGCTCCGGCTCCTACGAGCAGTACTTC.

In regard to this clone: This sample includes further DNA sequences coding for the same CDR3. The chain carries TRBV7-9 and TRBJ2-7, with D perhaps matching TRBD1 or TRBD2 (6 bases each). Trimming took 5 bases from V and 3 from J, leaving 8 bases between them. The CDR3 sequence is 12 residues long. Germline CDR1 SEHNR, CDR2 FQNEAQ (reference sequence). The CDR3 is CASSGGLYEQYF. The CDR3 DNA reads TGTGCCAGCAGCGGGGGGCTCTACGAGCAGTACTTC.

The V and J genes are TRBV6-5 and TRBJ2-5, with a tentative D call TRBD1 (5 bases). The CDR3 contains 13 residues. The V end lost 5 bases, the J end lost 5 bases, and 12 bases lay between the germline ends. In germline, CDR1 is MNHEY, CDR2 SVGAGI. The CDR3 nucleotides read TGTGCCAGCAGTACCCAGGGTCGGGAGACCCAGTACTTC. The encoded protein is CASSTQGRETQYF.

V usage is TRBV5-1 and J usage is TRBJ1-5, with TRBD1 matching 9 bases. Germline lookup yields CDR1 SGHRS and CDR2 YFSETQ. The CDR3 has 18 amino acids. V was pared by 0 bases and J by 5 bases, with 12 bases of the junction left unmatched. In DNA form, the CDR3 reads TGCGCCAGCAGCTTGGTCATACCGGGACAGGGTGTCGATCAGCCCCAGCATTTT. Translating it yields CASSLVIPGQGVDQPQHF.

V usage is TRBV3-1 (or the pseudogene TRBV3-2) and J usage is TRBJ2-3; 15 bases align to TRBD2. Germline CDR1 and CDR2: LGHDT and YNNKEL (reference sequence). CDR3 size: 20 residues. V was pared by 1 base and J by 0 bases, with 8 bases of the junction left unmatched. CDR3 nucleotides: TGTGCCAGCAGCCAAGCCTGGACTAGCGGGAGGGCCGTTAGCACAGATACGCAGTATTTT. This gives the protein CASSQAWTSGRAVSTDTQYF.

The chain is built from TRBV11-2 and TRBJ2-3, with D unresolved. Trimming removed 4 bases at V and 3 bases at J, with 8 bases between. The V gene's germline CDR1 is SGHAT and CDR2 FQNNGV. The CDR3 runs to 13 residues. This chain's CDR3 is CASSSPLTDTQYF. CDR3 nucleotide sequence: TGTGCCAGCAGCTCCCCCCTAACAGATACGCAGTATTTT.